This record looks at one T cell receptor (beta chain) sequence and its context. The sample holds one count of this clone. Its antigen is unknown. Base qualities are missing; no much larger clone stands one base away. The sample's treatment or condition label, decoded: approximately 18 received Ad26.COV2.S at low or high dose, single or two shots; about 5 received placebo; per-sample allocation not given. Repertoires of vaccine and placebo recipients were sequenced from samples collected on day 63 after the first injection. Between 29 July and 7 August 2020, Cohort 1b enrolled 25 adults aged 18-55 years at one site in Boston, USA. Ad26.COV2.S was a replication-incompetent adenovirus type 26 vector that expressed a prefusion-stabilized SARS-CoV-2 spike protein derived from the original Wuhan strain. The data stem from a study of Ad26.COV2.S vaccination and SARS-CoV-2 variants (dated by TCRdb to about 2021). Notes on the research overall: Donors in the vaccine arm were drawn from COV1001, a phase I-IIa trial of Ad26.COV2.S in healthy adults that was multicentre, randomized, double-blind and placebo-controlled. Sequencing of the TCRbeta repertoire served to evaluate the specificity and breadth of SARS-CoV-2-reactive T cell receptors following Ad26.COV2.S vaccination. The TCR-sequenced set comprised around 30 samples: some 20 Ad26.COV2.S vaccine recipients, 5 placebo recipients and 8 SARS-CoV-2 convalescent individuals. Investigators did not know the trial group allocation while performing experiments and assessing outcomes. Ad26.COV2.S was given intramuscularly at 5x10^10 or 1x10^11 viral particles, as a single shot or as two shots 56 days apart. Participants in the trial were split at random into five groups of five each, receiving low-dose or high-dose Ad26.COV2.S once or twice, or else placebo on both occasions. Broad study findings and their caveats: The authors noted that total T cell responses may have been underestimated by the TCR breadth and depth analyses. Higher spike-specific TCR breadth was observed in Ad26.COV2.S recipients than in placebo recipients (P = 0.0014). The study was not powered to compare responses between vaccine doses or regimens. Non-spike TCR breadth was comparable between vaccine and placebo recipients, consistent with the vaccine containing only spike. Substantial breadth of spike-specific CD8+ and CD4+ T cell responses was reported after vaccination.

Per the germline V gene (reference sequence), DFQATT is the CDR1 and SNEGSKA is the CDR2. The CDR3 starts with the cysteine, ends with the phenylalanine, and has 14 residues. The CDR3 DNA has 42 bases and is translated from base 1. V and J lose 3 bases and 4 bases, and a span of 14 bases separates them. The immunoSEQ Assay was the method used to sequence TCRbeta CDR3 regions. After extraction, genomic DNA underwent amplification by bias-controlled multiplex PCR, followed by high-throughput sequencing. The authors processed their data as follows. Collapsing and filtering of sequences were performed to quantify the absolute abundance of each unique TCRbeta CDR3 region. T cell fraction was estimated by normalization of TCRbeta template counts to usable DNA, with usable DNA being measured through amplification of reference genes present in all nucleated cells. Repertoire TCRs were annotated as SARS-CoV-2-specific by exact matching of V gene, CDR3 amino acid sequence and J gene to a known reactive TCR set. The reference SARS-CoV-2 TCR set was obtained from MIRA and was filtered for enrichment in COVID-19-positive ImmuneCODE repertoires, whereby public or cross-reactive TCRs were removed. Drawing on the MIRA antigens, annotated TCRs were analysed further at the level of specific ORF or position within ORF. Breadth was defined as the number of annotated unique rearrangements divided by the total number of unique productive rearrangements, and depth was defined as the summed frequency of the annotated unique rearrangements. Two-sided Wilcoxon rank-sum tests were used to compare TCR breadth between groups. As stored in TCRdb, this immuneACCESS dataset retains in-frame rearrangements with V and J assigned. A fraction of the clones does not appear; measured against another copy, unresolved V genes explain less than half of the discrepancy, and the remainder lacks a known reason. That table supplies the V and J calls and clone size; D and trimming were determined from the DNA. This sample has some 290,000 clones in its table, and about 82% of those were observed once. Approximately 2.2% of the sample belongs to the ten largest clones.

The sequenced sample was peripheral blood, obtained in a trial of Ad26.COV2.S vaccine versus placebo. This receptor chain uses TRBV20-1 and TRBJ2-3; the D gene is possibly TRBD2, with 6 bases matching. This sequence originates from a person between 18 and 65 years old who received the Ad26.COV2.S COVID-19 vaccine or a placebo. The DNA sequence is TGCAGTGCTAGTAACCGGGGGAAATCAGATACGCAGTATTTT. This yields the protein CSASNRGKSDTQYF.